This T cell receptor (beta chain) comes out of a study of T cells in Graves' hyperthyroidism and ophthalmopathy (dated by TCRdb to about 2019). For context, the study as a whole: Peripheral blood samples were taken at initial diagnosis, before any treatment was given. TCR V-J signatures able to tell the groups apart were searched for in a discovery cohort of some 97 patients, of whom 43 had Graves' ophthalmopathy and around 56 had stable Graves' hyperthyroidism. Prospective prediction of ophthalmopathy was tested in an independent validation cohort consisting of roughly 20 hyperthyroidism patients and some 16 patients who later progressed to ophthalmopathy. For training and testing, the 100 or so patients in the discovery cohort were randomly divided in a 7:3 ratio. Thyroid tissue and blood T-cell repertoires from roughly 6 Graves' hyperthyroidism patients were also compared in the study. Following sampling, methimazole starting at 30 mg daily was given to hyperthyroidism patients, and high-dose intravenous methylprednisolone was given to ophthalmopathy patients. TCR Vbeta CDR3 sequencing of 130 to 150 peripheral blood samples (around 45 ophthalmopathy, over 70 hyperthyroidism and roughly 17 progressor patients) is reported in the paper.

In the ophthalmopathy patients, disease was moderately to severely active, with a Clinical Activity Score of 3 or more, a NOSPECS grade of 4 or more, and a duration of less than 3 months. Any patient with an uncontrolled infection, another autoimmune disease, pregnancy or lactation was excluded. Diagnoses were established on the basis of clinical symptoms, serum thyroxine and TRAb, thyroid ultrasound, and orbital computed tomography. PBMCs were isolated from 7.5 to 10 ml of fresh peripheral blood by Ficoll-Paque density gradient centrifugation. Trizol reagent was used to extract total RNA, and RNA quality was then checked on an Agilent 2100 Bioanalyzer. This clonotype was detected ten times or more. What antigen it recognizes has not been identified. No much larger clonotype is one base removed from it; base qualities were not supplied. Study-wide conclusions, independent of this receptor: In cross-validation, a model built on a 13 V-J signature told ophthalmopathy apart from stable hyperthyroidism with approximately 91% sensitivity and roughly 82% specificity, and in testing the same model reached 80%/75%. In validation, progression to ophthalmopathy was predicted by the model with 70.59% sensitivity and 72.22% specificity, a median of approximately 7.1 months before onset. Sample size was not statistically predetermined, and investigators were not blinded to group allocation. Blood samples also contained most of the expanded thyroid clonotypes (frequency above 0.001), which suggests that blood repertoires may reflect thyroid immune responses.

For this chain, trimming is 4 bases at the V end and 5 bases at the J end, and the number of junction bases without a gene match is 8. Measured from the cysteine to the phenylalanine, the CDR3 is 14 residues long. Only the CDR3 portion is preserved as DNA: 42 bases, with reading frame beginning at the first base. CDR1 and CDR2 (GTSNPN, SVGIG) derive from the germline V gene (reference sequence). Amplification of TCR beta CDR3 regions was carried out from RNA transcripts. The TCR CDR3 was subjected to a first round of RT-PCR using the HTBI primer set and the Qiagen OneStep RT-PCR kit. A second multiplex PCR round built the libraries, followed by size selection and purification. Libraries were sequenced paired-end with 100 bp reads on an Illumina HiSeq2000. Processing in the source paper ran as follows. SOAPnuke was used to process the raw data, removing reads that contained adapters or uncalled bases, had a mean Phred below 15, or lacked an exact match to the constant primer or identifier. COPE v1.2.5 was used to merge the high-quality paired reads, and each unique nucleotide sequence was defined as a clonotype. MiTCR v1.1 was used to align the clonotypes against IMGT TRBV, TRBD and TRBJ reference segments. Analysis was restricted to V-J combinations with a frequency above 0.0001, which covered roughly 99% of repertoires. A TCS score was defined as the ratio of F50 (clonal expansion) to E x V (chaos), with BLOSUM62-based TCRdist applied between CDR3 peptides within each V-J. Welch's t-statistics and random forest reduced approximately 520 V-J features to about 13, which were used in a naive Bayes classifier (R e1071). Through fastp at Q25 and MiXCR, TCRdb rebuilt clones from the public reads, retaining in-frame beta chains. Merged by CDR3 protein, the rows form single entries marked with the most common genes and DNA. The V and J calls, along with clone size, are taken from TCRdb and not from the paper's own processing. Recorded for this sample are under 250,000 distinct CDR3 sequences; around 24% of them occurred a single time. The ten largest clonotypes hold about a third of the sample.

The rearranged segments are TRBV30 and TRBJ1-2, with 9 bases aligning to TRBD1. The sequencing input was blood. This clonotype originated in a middle-aged woman with Graves' ophthalmopathy. The CDR3 protein is CAWNPGTGKYGYTF. In nucleotides, the sequence is TGTGCCTGGAACCCGGGGACAGGGAAATATGGCTACACCTTC.